This TCR beta chain was recovered during a study of T-cell reconstitution after alpha-beta-depleted transplantation in children listed by TCRdb under 2016. The study in broad terms: Using TCR repertoire profiling, the study followed T-cell immune reconstitution in a quantitative way in children after TCRalphabeta/CD19-depleted allogeneic hematopoietic cell transplantation.

Sample treatment or condition, as interpreted from the label and publication: allogeneic hematopoietic cell transplantation with graft depleted of TCRalphabeta T cells and CD19 B cells. TCRalphabeta/CD19-depleted allogeneic hematopoietic cell grafts were given to the transplant recipients, all of whom were children. This clonotype was counted many times. What antigen it recognizes has not been identified. No per-base quality is available; no much larger clone lies one base away. Libraries were prepared through PCR. The instrument given in TCRdb is Illumina HiSeq 2500. TCR library preparation used molecular barcoding, with unique molecular identifiers applied to normalize quantification of the TCRbeta repertoire. The raw public data were reprocessed by TCRdb itself: fastp quality trimming at Q25, MiXCR clonotype calling, in-frame beta chains only. When rows share a CDR3 protein, they turn into one entry using the most common DNA and genes. The sample table holds 150,000 to 250,000 distinct CDR3 sequences, of which approximately 6.8% were seen once. Clones ranked in the top ten supply under 5% of the sample.

Beyond this particular receptor, the publication reports: In some patients, the high TCRbeta diversity seen at day 60 was put down to recipient T cells and intrathymic progenitors that had survived conditioning. Over the following months the frequencies of hyperexpanded clones went down, and after one year T-cell counts and TCRbeta diversity were mostly credited to newly produced T cells. The apparently early recovery of alphabetaT-cell counts about two months after transplant reportedly depended on only several hundred rapidly expanded clones that came from non-depleted graft cells.

This receptor was obtained from a girl under two years old with combined immunodeficiency, due to receive a stem cell transplant. Sequencing was performed on PBMCs, taken before TCRalphabeta/CD19-depleted stem cell transplant.

The CDR3 region reads CASSPNGWVPTYEQYF. The DNA sequence follows: TGTGCCAGCTCACCAAACGGGTGGGTCCCAACCTACGAGCAGTACTTC. The chain uses TRBV18 and TRBJ2-7, with no D gene named confidently. V and J are truncated by 2 bases and 2 bases respectively, leaving an intervening sequence of 16 bases. CDR1 and CDR2, per the germline V gene, are KGHSH and LQKENI. The CDR3 contains 16 residues, cysteine and phenylalanine counted. Just the 48-base CDR3 DNA is kept, in frame starting at base 1.